Listed below are T cell receptor beta chains from one sample, sequenced in a study of blood T cell repertoires in COVID-19. The method was immunoSEQ multiplex PCR; TCRdb's version includes in-frame clones alone and lacks a portion of them. Among approximately 210,000 clones listed, about nine tenths were seen once. Sequencing was done on a sample of peripheral blood. Every receptor here comes from a man aged 50 to 59 with COVID-19, enrolled during active disease. Both conserved end residues are part of each CDR3. The D gene is left open where the match is weak. Expanded clones are given a class, and other clones once, few, many or no size at all.

abundance	v_gene	d_gene	j_gene	CDR3nt	CDR3aa
-	TRBV7-3	-	TRBJ2-6	TGTGCCAGCAGCTTAAAATCGGGGATGGCAGAACCCGGGGCCAACGTCCTGACTTTC	CASSLKSGMAEPGANVLTF
-	TRBV30	TRBD1	TRBJ1-2	TGTGCCTGGAGTGTAAGACAGGGAGCCTACACCTTC	CAWSVRQGAYTF
-	TRBV6-5	TRBD2	TRBJ2-1	TGTGCCAGCAGTTACGGCGGGAGGGTCGGTGGCAATGAGCAGTTCTTC	CASSYGGRVGGNEQFF
-	TRBV5-5	TRBD2	TRBJ2-7	TGTGCCAGCACTCTCCCTCCCGGGGGGGGGAAGTCTGCCTACGAGCAGTACTTC	CASTLPPGGGKSAYEQYF
-	TRBV7-8	TRBD2	TRBJ2-7	TGTGCCAGCAGCCTAACTAGCGGGAGCATCGAGCAGTACTTC	CASSLTSGSIEQYF
few	TRBV7-8	TRBD1	TRBJ1-4	TGTGCCAGCAGCTTAAGGGACAGCGATTATACCACTAATGAAAAACTGTTTTTT	CASSLRDSDYTTNEKLFF
once	TRBV18	-	TRBJ2-6	TGTGCCAGCTCACACGCCAGGGGTGGGACTGGGGCCAACGTCCTGACTTTC	CASSHARGGTGANVLTF
-	TRBV27	-	TRBJ2-1	TGTGCCAGCAGTTTATCCCCGGGAGAAAATGAGCAGTTCTTC	CASSLSPGENEQFF
-	TRBV30	-	TRBJ1-4	TGTGCCTGGAGTGTACAGCAGGGTGAAAAACTGTTTTTT	CAWSVQQGEKLFF
-	TRBV2	-	TRBJ1-1	TGTGCCAGCAGTGAAGTTAAAAAAGCTTTCTTT	CASSEVKKAFF
-	TRBV3-1/TRBV3-2	-	TRBJ2-2	TGTGCCAGCAGCGCACAGGGGAACACCGGGGAGCTGTTTTTT	CASSAQGNTGELFF
-	TRBV29-1	-	TRBJ1-2	TGCAGCGTTGGCGTGGCAGGCAGGTACGGTGGCTACACCTTC	CSVGVAGRYGGYTF
-	TRBV12-3/TRBV12-4	-	TRBJ2-1	TGTGCCAGCAGCCCAACGGGTGGTGAGCAGTTCTTC	CASSPTGGEQFF
once	TRBV7-9	TRBD1	TRBJ1-3	TGTGCCAGCAGCTTAGCCGGGACAGGGGGCTGGTCTGGAAACACCATATATTTT	CASSLAGTGGWSGNTIYF
-	TRBV19	TRBD1	TRBJ1-5	TGTGCCAGTAGCTTTTTGATGGGACAGTCCAATCAGCCCCAGCATTTT	CASSFLMGQSNQPQHF
-	TRBV5-1	TRBD2	TRBJ2-2	TGCGCCAGCAGCTTGGGGACTAGCGGGCGCACCGGGGAGCTGTTTTTT	CASSLGTSGRTGELFF
-	TRBV28	TRBD1	TRBJ1-5	TGTGCCAGCAGGCGACAGGGAGTGCAGCCCCAGCATTTT	CASRRQGVQPQHF
once	TRBV19	-	TRBJ1-2	TGTGCCAGTACCTCCAGTGGCCAGGGTTTGAGTGGCTACACCTTC	CASTSSGQGLSGYTF
-	TRBV13	TRBD2	TRBJ2-7	TGTGCCAGCAGCATTAGCGGGGCGTCCTACGAGCAGTACTTC	CASSISGASYEQYF
-	TRBV3-1/TRBV3-2	-	TRBJ2-5	TGTGCCAGCAGCCAAGCCCCGGGAAACCAAGAGACCCAGTACTTC	CASSQAPGNQETQYF
-	TRBV19	TRBD2	TRBJ2-1	TGTGCCAGTAGTCCCCTCCGGACTAGCGGGAGTAATGAGCAGTTCTTC	CASSPLRTSGSNEQFF
-	TRBV7-3	-	TRBJ2-1	TGTGCCAGCAGCTTAAACCGGCGACATACCTACAATGAGCAGTTCTTC	CASSLNRRHTYNEQFF
-	TRBV7-6	TRBD2	TRBJ2-3	TGTGCCAGCAGCTTAATGGCTAGCGGGAGGACAGATACGCAGTATTTT	CASSLMASGRTDTQYF
-	TRBV6-5	TRBD1	TRBJ1-2	TGTGCCAGCAGTTACGACAGGGGGCGCTTTGGCTACACCTTC	CASSYDRGRFGYTF
-	TRBV10-3	-	TRBJ2-7	TGTGCCATCAGTTCTTTTCGTAACGAGCAGTACTTC	CAISSFRNEQYF
few	TRBV11-2	TRBD2	TRBJ2-1	TGTGCCAGCAGCTGGAGCGGGACGGACAATGAGCAGTTCTTC	CASSWSGTDNEQFF
-	TRBV19	-	TRBJ2-5	TGTGCCACCGCGGTAGGGGTCTCAGAGACCCAGTACTTC	CATAVGVSETQYF
-	TRBV10-3	TRBD2	TRBJ2-3	TGTGCCATCAGTGGAGTAGCGGGACACTACACAGATACGCAGTATTTT	CAISGVAGHYTDTQYF
-	TRBV5-4	-	TRBJ2-2	TGTGCCAGCAGCTTGGCAGGAACCGGGGAGCTGTTTTTT	CASSLAGTGELFF
-	TRBV7-6	-	TRBJ1-4	TGTGCCAGCAGCGGACGCGGCAGGGTGGGAACAAATGAAAAACTGTTTTTT	CASSGRGRVGTNEKLFF
few	TRBV19	TRBD1	TRBJ2-2	TGTGCCAGTAGTATAGCGGGACAGGGCCACACCGGGGAGCTGTTTTTT	CASSIAGQGHTGELFF
once	TRBV5-6	TRBD2	TRBJ2-1	TGTGCCAGCAGCCCCCCCGGGACTAGTCCCCATGAGCAGTTCTTC	CASSPPGTSPHEQFF
few	TRBV30	TRBD2	TRBJ2-1	TGTGCCCGGTCGCAGCGGGGGAATTCCTACAATGAGCAGTTCTTC	CARSQRGNSYNEQFF
-	TRBV6-2/TRBV6-3	-	TRBJ2-1	TGTGCCAGCAGCCATACCCCTAGCTCCTACAATGAGCAGTTCTTC	CASSHTPSSYNEQFF
once	TRBV10-3	-	TRBJ1-2	TGTGCCATCAGTGAGGACAGCCTTACCTATGGCTACACCTTC	CAISEDSLTYGYTF
-	TRBV7-6	TRBD1	TRBJ1-1	TGTGCCAGCAGCTTAGAGGCGGGACAGGGTGAAGCTTTCTTT	CASSLEAGQGEAFF
-	TRBV14	TRBD1	TRBJ2-2	TGTGCCAGCAGCTACGACAGGGCGCTCGCCGGGGAGCTGTTTTTT	CASSYDRALAGELFF
-	TRBV5-1	-	TRBJ2-7	TGCGCCAGCAGCTTGGACCAGGGTATGTACGAGCAGTACTTC	CASSLDQGMYEQYF
-	TRBV2	-	TRBJ1-3	TGTGCCAGCAGTGAACCCCGAGCTGGAAACACCATATATTTT	CASSEPRAGNTIYF
-	TRBV5-4	-	TRBJ1-2	TGTGCCAGCAGCCCCGACAGATCTAACTATGGCTACACCTTC	CASSPDRSNYGYTF
-	TRBV7-3	TRBD1	TRBJ1-1	TGTGCCAGCAGCCTCGGGACAGACACTGAAGCTTTCTTT	CASSLGTDTEAFF
-	TRBV7-9	-	TRBJ2-3	TGTGCCAGCAGCTTAGTCGCGAGCACAGATACGCAGTATTTT	CASSLVASTDTQYF
-	TRBV10-3	TRBD1	TRBJ2-2	TGTGCCATCAGTGTCGAGGGGGCGCGCACCGGGGAGCTGTTTTTT	CAISVEGARTGELFF
-	TRBV11-2	-	TRBJ2-1	TGTGCCAGCAGCTTAGGGACAGAAAGCTCCTACAATGAGCAGTTCTTC	CASSLGTESSYNEQFF
once	TRBV6-2/TRBV6-3	-	TRBJ2-1	TGTGCCAGCAGTTCGGGGACCTACAATGAGCAGTTCTTC	CASSSGTYNEQFF
-	TRBV5-6	-	TRBJ1-6	TGTGCCAGCAGCTTCACAGGGACACTCCTTTCACCCCTCCACTTT	CASSFTGTLLSPLHF
once	TRBV30	TRBD1	TRBJ1-5	TGTGCCTGGAGTGCCCGGAGACAGGGGAATCAGCCCCAGCATTTT	CAWSARRQGNQPQHF
-	TRBV5-1	TRBD1	TRBJ2-5	TGCGCCAGCAGCACTACAGGGGTAGAGACCCAGTACTTC	CASSTTGVETQYF
-	TRBV5-4	TRBD1	TRBJ2-7	TGTGCCAGCAGCTCGGCGGGACAGGGGTTTTACGAGCAGTACTTC	CASSSAGQGFYEQYF
-	TRBV7-2	-	TRBJ2-2	TGTGCCAGCAGCACTCCCACCCGGACCGGGGAGCTGTTTTTT	CASSTPTRTGELFF
-	TRBV5-1	-	TRBJ2-7	TGCGCCAGCAGCTTGGTGGAGTCGATTCAGGAGCAGTACTTC	CASSLVESIQEQYF